What follows is one T cell receptor (beta chain) and its context. Both iRepertoire HTBI primers and Arm-PCR of CDR3 regions were used to build the TCR beta libraries. TCRdb used MiXCR to reprocess the multiplex PCR reads, holding one entry per CDR3 protein. There are about 460,000 distinct CDR3 sequences in the sample; approximately 14% occur only once, and approximately 19% lies in the top ten. The sample comes from a study of regulatory T cells in long-lasting Graves disease. The time point: newly diagnosed GD, antithyroid drugs for less than 3 months. Isolated PBMC RNA provided the starting material for the TCR library. From germline, CDR1 is SGDLS and CDR2 YYNGEE. The V segment lost 4 bases and the J segment 3 bases; nucleotides outside the gene matches: 8. This CDR3 has 16 residues. This sample also belongs to another study, concerning T cells in Graves' hyperthyroidism and ophthalmopathy.

The sample was peripheral blood mononuclear cells (PBMCs), taken at new diagnosis, from a patient treated with antithyroid drugs. The receptor was derived from a woman in her 50s with Graves disease. The chain combines TRBV9 with TRBJ2-2, with 8 bases matching TRBD1. In DNA, the CDR3 is TGTGCCAGCAGCATTGGGACAGGTCGGGACACCGGGGAGCTGTTTTTT. Its protein is CASSIGTGRDTGELFF.